Presented here are 7 T cell receptor beta chains from one specimen sequenced in a study of graft-versus-host responses after intestinal transplantation. Their antigens remain unidentified. Only in-frame clones appear in the TCRdb table, and some are missing; sequencing was by immunoSEQ multiplex PCR. The sample shows more than 100,000 clones, about 95% of them seen only once. The sequenced sample was unstimulated CD8+ T cells sorted from spleen or lymph node cells, obtained before intestinal transplant. The receptor set was obtained from a human donor who received an intestinal transplant.

This CDR3 is CASSYTSVNYNEQFF. CDR3 in DNA: TGTGCCAGCAGTTATACTAGCGTCAATTACAATGAGCAGTTCTTC. The chain carries TRBV6-5 and TRBJ2-1; the match to TRBD2 covers 7 bases. The CDR3 is 15 residues long. Unmatched junction bases numbered 6, after V lost 3 bases and J lost 4 bases. From germline, CDR1 is MNHEY and CDR2 SVGAGI.

The chain carries TRBV23-1 and TRBJ2-7, with 9 bases matching TRBD2. TRBV23-1 is an ORF, and what it does is uncertain. V lost 1 base and J lost 2; bases outside the gene matches: 12. The CDR3 has 18 residues. The CDR3 spells CASSQCPRGAGGTYEQYF. CDR3 in DNA: TGCGCCAGCAGTCAATGCCCCCGGGGAGCGGGAGGAACCTACGAGCAGTACTTC.

The chain has TRBV9 and TRBJ1-2; unclear D gene. The CDR3 has 16 amino acids. The V end was cut by 2 bases, the J end by 0 bases, with 14 bases between. Germline V CDR1 and CDR2: SGDLS, YYNGEE. CDR3 in amino acids: CASSVTRHRSNYGYTF. The DNA for the CDR3 is TGTGCCAGCAGCGTCACGAGACACCGATCTAACTATGGCTACACCTTC. Combining the CDR3 with reference TRBV9 and TRBJ1-2 gives the whole variable domain DSGVTQTPKHLITATGQRVTLRCSPRSGDLSVYWYQQSLDQGLQFLIQYYNGEERAKGNILERFSAQQFPDLHSELNLSSLELGDSALYFCASSVTRHRSNYGYTFGSGTRLTVV.

This chain connects TRBV9 to TRBJ2-7; D gene unclear. This CDR3 is built from 14 residues. V was cut by 0 bases and J by 3 bases, with 10 bases left in between. Germline CDR1 reads SGDLS; CDR2 reads YYNGEE. CDR3 sequence reads: CASSVGTLGYEQYF. In DNA form, the CDR3 reads TGTGCCAGCAGCGTAGGAACCTTGGGCTACGAGCAGTACTTC.

The chain links TRBV7-8 to TRBJ1-4; D is perhaps TRBD1 (5 bases). Trimming cost V 7 bases and J 4 bases, with 13 bases left between them. The CDR3 contains 14 residues. CDR1 and CDR2 (germline): SGHVS, FQNEAQ. The CDR3 DNA reads as TGTGCCAGCACCCTGGGACCGATTAATGAAAAACTGTTTTTT. Its translation: CASTLGPINEKLFF.

The chain uses TRBV28 and TRBJ1-5; D unclear. The germline V gene encodes CDR1 MDHEN and CDR2 SYDVKM. This CDR3 spans 15 amino acids. Trimming shortened V by 6 bases and J by 5 bases, and 17 bases separated the two germline ends. CDR3 loop: CASRPVLWSDQPQHF. CDR3 nucleotide sequence: TGTGCCAGCAGACCTGTCCTCTGGAGTGATCAGCCCCAGCATTTT.

This chain links TRBV6-5 with TRBJ2-5, with D unresolved. The DNA end is more similar to TRBJ2-7, so the J call may be wrong. Per the germline V gene, CDR1 is MNHEY and CDR2 is SVGAGI. This CDR3 has 15 amino acids. CDR3 coding DNA: TGTGCCAGCAGTTACTCGATTTGGAGACCCCACGAGCAGTACTTC. As protein: CASSYSIWRPHEQYF.